A selection of T cell receptor beta chains follows, all from one sample in a study of blood T cell repertoires in COVID-19. Assay used: immunoSEQ multiplex PCR; TCRdb lists only in-frame clones, some missing. This sample carries approximately 200,000 clones, more than 75% of them seen once, and the ten largest clones take approximately 7.2%. Sequencing was done on a sample of PBMCs or T cells enriched from blood (not recorded which). These receptors came from a man aged 25 to 45 in a cohort exposed to, infected with or recovered from COVID-19 (not recorded which). CDR3s include the opening cysteine and the closing phenylalanine or tryptophan. The order of the fields is J gene, V gene, D gene, clone size, CDR3 length, CDR3 protein, CDR3 DNA. A D gene is named only where the DNA matches it firmly. Clone sizes are given selectively: once, few, many, or a class where the clone is expanded.

J gene: TRBJ1-3
V gene: TRBV28
D gene: TRBD1
clone size: .
CDR3 length: 17
CDR3 protein: CASKLNRGLNSGNTIYF
CDR3 DNA: TGTGCCAGCAAACTGAACAGGGGGCTGAACTCTGGAAACACCATATATTTT

J gene: TRBJ2-7
V gene: TRBV5-1
D gene: .
clone size: .
CDR3 length: 14
CDR3 protein: CASSLPTSSYEQYF
CDR3 DNA: TGCGCCAGCAGCCTCCCGACTAGCTCCTACGAGCAGTACTTC

J gene: TRBJ1-2
V gene: TRBV27
D gene: TRBD1
clone size: .
CDR3 length: 17
CDR3 protein: CASSSAGGGWPAAGYTF
CDR3 DNA: TGTGCCAGCAGTTCGGCAGGGGGAGGATGGCCCGCGGCGGGCTACACCTTC

J gene: TRBJ2-7
V gene: TRBV28
D gene: TRBD1
clone size: .
CDR3 length: 15
CDR3 protein: CASSLTPAGGGEQYF
CDR3 DNA: TGTGCCAGCAGTTTAACGCCGGCAGGGGGCGGCGAGCAGTACTTC

J gene: TRBJ2-1
V gene: TRBV24-1
D gene: .
clone size: .
CDR3 length: 12
CDR3 protein: CATSALYNEQFF
CDR3 DNA: TGTGCCACCAGTGCCCTTTACAATGAGCAGTTCTTC

J gene: TRBJ2-7
V gene: TRBV6-2/TRBV6-3
D gene: TRBD2
clone size: .
CDR3 length: 17
CDR3 protein: CASSYWSGTSRSDEQYF
CDR3 DNA: TGTGCCAGCAGTTACTGGTCCGGGACTAGCAGGTCTGACGAGCAGTACTTC

J gene: TRBJ2-2
V gene: TRBV5-6
D gene: .
clone size: .
CDR3 length: 18
CDR3 protein: CASSLSPRGGVRPGELFF
CDR3 DNA: TGTGCCAGCAGCTTATCTCCCCGAGGGGGAGTTCGTCCCGGGGAGCTGTTTTTT

J gene: TRBJ2-2
V gene: TRBV5-1
D gene: TRBD2
clone size: .
CDR3 length: 18
CDR3 protein: CASSLEPSGSKYTGELFF
CDR3 DNA: TGCGCCAGCAGCTTGGAACCTAGCGGGAGTAAATACACCGGGGAGCTGTTTTTT

J gene: TRBJ1-3
V gene: TRBV7-3
D gene: TRBD1
clone size: .
CDR3 length: 14
CDR3 protein: CASSSGQGGNTIYF
CDR3 DNA: TGTGCCAGCAGCTCGGGACAGGGCGGAAACACCATATATTTT

J gene: TRBJ1-5
V gene: TRBV6-7
D gene: TRBD1
clone size: .
CDR3 length: 19
CDR3 protein: CASSNRQGRVHNSNQPQHF
CDR3 DNA: TGTGCCAGCAGTAACCGACAGGGTAGGGTCCATAATAGCAATCAGCCCCAGCATTTT

J gene: TRBJ1-5
V gene: TRBV28
D gene: .
clone size: .
CDR3 length: 14
CDR3 protein: CASSLLTRNQPQHF
CDR3 DNA: TGTGCCAGCAGTTTATTAACGAGAAATCAGCCCCAGCATTTT

J gene: TRBJ2-1
V gene: TRBV19
D gene: .
clone size: once
CDR3 length: 12
CDR3 protein: CATFGAINEQFF
CDR3 DNA: TGTGCCACCTTTGGGGCTATCAATGAGCAGTTCTTC

J gene: TRBJ2-2
V gene: TRBV5-4
D gene: TRBD1
clone size: few
CDR3 length: 17
CDR3 protein: CASSSELQGAGAGELFF
CDR3 DNA: TGTGCCAGCAGCTCAGAGCTACAGGGGGCTGGGGCCGGGGAGCTGTTTTTT

J gene: TRBJ1-2
V gene: TRBV19
D gene: TRBD1
clone size: .
CDR3 length: 13
CDR3 protein: CATCRTGLGGYTF
CDR3 DNA: TGTGCCACGTGTCGGACAGGGTTGGGAGGCTACACCTTC

J gene: TRBJ2-2
V gene: TRBV9
D gene: TRBD1
clone size: .
CDR3 length: 16
CDR3 protein: CASSGPGQLNTGELFF
CDR3 DNA: TGTGCCAGCAGCGGTCCGGGACAGCTGAACACCGGGGAGCTGTTTTTT

J gene: TRBJ1-1
V gene: TRBV29-1
D gene: .
clone size: .
CDR3 length: 13
CDR3 protein: CSSKGFMNTEAFF
CDR3 DNA: TGCAGCTCCAAGGGGTTCATGAACACTGAAGCTTTCTTT

J gene: TRBJ2-5
V gene: TRBV24-1
D gene: TRBD1
clone size: .
CDR3 length: 15
CDR3 protein: CATSDRDRGLGTQYF
CDR3 DNA: TGTGCCACCAGTGATAGGGACAGGGGGCTGGGGACCCAGTACTTC

J gene: TRBJ2-2
V gene: TRBV11-2
D gene: TRBD2
clone size: .
CDR3 length: 18
CDR3 protein: CASSLLFWGGRRTGELFF
CDR3 DNA: TGTGCCAGCAGCTTATTGTTTTGGGGCGGGAGACGTACCGGGGAGCTGTTTTTT

J gene: TRBJ2-7
V gene: TRBV9
D gene: TRBD2
clone size: .
CDR3 length: 16
CDR3 protein: CASSGTSGGSSYEQYF
CDR3 DNA: TGTGCCAGCAGCGGCACTAGCGGGGGGAGCTCCTACGAGCAGTACTTC

J gene: TRBJ1-2
V gene: TRBV9
D gene: TRBD1
clone size: .
CDR3 length: 15
CDR3 protein: CASSVGQTPNYGYTF
CDR3 DNA: TGTGCCAGCAGCGTGGGACAGACTCCTAACTATGGCTACACCTTC

J gene: TRBJ2-7
V gene: TRBV6-2/TRBV6-3
D gene: TRBD2
clone size: once
CDR3 length: 15
CDR3 protein: CASSFPTSGNYEQYF
CDR3 DNA: TGTGCCAGCAGTTTCCCGACTAGCGGGAACTACGAGCAGTACTTC

J gene: TRBJ2-7
V gene: TRBV9
D gene: TRBD2
clone size: .
CDR3 length: 14
CDR3 protein: CASGSTSGSYEQYF
CDR3 DNA: TGTGCCAGCGGGTCAACTAGCGGGAGTTACGAGCAGTACTTC

J gene: TRBJ2-1
V gene: TRBV25-1
D gene: TRBD2
clone size: .
CDR3 length: 15
CDR3 protein: CASSEPGLAEDEQFF
CDR3 DNA: TGTGCCAGCAGTGAACCGGGACTAGCGGAGGATGAGCAGTTCTTC

J gene: TRBJ1-3
V gene: TRBV6-5
D gene: .
clone size: .
CDR3 length: 16
CDR3 protein: CASSNSGLYSGNTIYF
CDR3 DNA: TGTGCCAGCAGTAACTCCGGACTATACTCTGGAAACACCATATATTTT

J gene: TRBJ2-5
V gene: TRBV7-9
D gene: TRBD2
clone size: .
CDR3 length: 18
CDR3 protein: CASLPGVSGRRKLETQYF
CDR3 DNA: TGTGCCAGCCTCCCGGGAGTAAGCGGGAGGAGGAAGTTAGAGACCCAGTACTTC

J gene: TRBJ2-7
V gene: TRBV3-1/TRBV3-2
D gene: .
clone size: once
CDR3 length: 16
CDR3 protein: CASSQGSGTFSYEQYF
CDR3 DNA: TGTGCCAGCAGCCAGGGGTCCGGGACTTTCTCCTACGAGCAGTACTTC

J gene: TRBJ1-6
V gene: TRBV28
D gene: TRBD1
clone size: .
CDR3 length: 14
CDR3 protein: CASSRQGANSPLHF
CDR3 DNA: TGTGCCAGCAGCCGACAGGGGGCGAATTCACCCCTCCACTTT

J gene: TRBJ2-5
V gene: TRBV24-1
D gene: TRBD1
clone size: .
CDR3 length: 15
CDR3 protein: CATSHQDRQQETQYF
CDR3 DNA: TGTGCCACCAGCCACCAGGACAGGCAGCAAGAGACCCAGTACTTC

J gene: TRBJ2-7
V gene: TRBV28
D gene: TRBD1
clone size: .
CDR3 length: 15
CDR3 protein: CASSLLTQGAGEQYF
CDR3 DNA: TGTGCCAGCAGTTTATTGACGCAGGGGGCTGGGGAGCAGTACTTC

J gene: TRBJ1-3
V gene: TRBV19
D gene: TRBD1
clone size: .
CDR3 length: 13
CDR3 protein: CASLRGPGNTIYF
CDR3 DNA: TGTGCCAGTCTCAGGGGGCCTGGAAACACCATATATTTT

J gene: TRBJ2-7
V gene: TRBV6-2/TRBV6-3
D gene: .
clone size: .
CDR3 length: 15
CDR3 protein: CASSPGGLKSYEQYF
CDR3 DNA: TGTGCCAGCAGTCCCGGAGGGCTGAAATCCTACGAGCAGTACTTC

J gene: TRBJ2-7
V gene: TRBV3-1/TRBV3-2
D gene: .
clone size: .
CDR3 length: 13
CDR3 protein: CASSLTDSYEQYF
CDR3 DNA: TGTGCCAGCAGCCTGACAGACTCCTACGAGCAGTACTTC

J gene: TRBJ1-5
V gene: TRBV5-8
D gene: .
clone size: .
CDR3 length: 15
CDR3 protein: CASSILTGGNQPQHF
CDR3 DNA: TGTGCCAGCAGTATTCTGACGGGGGGCAATCAGCCCCAGCATTTT

J gene: TRBJ2-7
V gene: TRBV28
D gene: .
clone size: .
CDR3 length: 17
CDR3 protein: CASSLYPRGLPPYEQYF
CDR3 DNA: TGTGCCAGCAGTTTATACCCCAGGGGACTACCTCCCTACGAGCAGTACTTC

J gene: TRBJ2-3
V gene: TRBV28
D gene: TRBD1
clone size: .
CDR3 length: 15
CDR3 protein: CASYPTGGSTDTQYF
CDR3 DNA: TGTGCCAGTTACCCCACAGGGGGCTCTACAGATACGCAGTATTTT

J gene: TRBJ1-6
V gene: TRBV9
D gene: TRBD1
clone size: .
CDR3 length: 17
CDR3 protein: CASSAPPGTGGYSPLHF
CDR3 DNA: TGTGCCAGCAGCGCTCCTCCCGGGACAGGGGGGTATTCACCCCTCCACTTT

J gene: TRBJ2-1
V gene: TRBV19
D gene: TRBD1
clone size: once
CDR3 length: 15
CDR3 protein: CASSIGTGGGNEQFF
CDR3 DNA: TGTGCCAGTAGTATTGGGACAGGGGGGGGCAATGAGCAGTTCTTC

J gene: TRBJ2-7
V gene: TRBV19
D gene: TRBD2
clone size: .
CDR3 length: 15
CDR3 protein: CASRRTSGYSYEQYF
CDR3 DNA: TGTGCCAGTCGGAGGACTAGCGGGTACTCCTACGAGCAGTACTTC

J gene: TRBJ2-7
V gene: TRBV7-2
D gene: .
clone size: .
CDR3 length: 16
CDR3 protein: CASSFRDSVLSYEQYF
CDR3 DNA: TGTGCCAGCAGCTTCCGTGATAGCGTTCTGTCCTACGAGCAGTACTTC

J gene: TRBJ2-7
V gene: TRBV4-1
D gene: TRBD2
clone size: .
CDR3 length: 14
CDR3 protein: CASSLTSGNYEQYF
CDR3 DNA: TGCGCCAGCTCTTTGACTAGCGGAAACTACGAGCAGTACTTC

J gene: TRBJ1-4
V gene: TRBV5-4
D gene: .
clone size: .
CDR3 length: 17
CDR3 protein: CASSGGGTGATNEKLFF
CDR3 DNA: TGTGCCAGCAGCGGGGGGGGCACCGGTGCAACTAATGAAAAACTGTTTTTT